Listed here are 5 T cell receptor beta chains from one sample, sequenced in a study of blood T cell repertoires in COVID-19 (dated by TCRdb to 2019 to 2021). Preparation of the library involved the immunoSEQ multiplex PCR assay. TCRdb holds this immuneACCESS table with in-frame rearrangements only. Some clones are missing; in checked studies, unresolved V genes explain under half, and the rest has no known cause. The sample data list approximately 16,000 clones, and roughly nine tenths of these were observed just once. The ten biggest clones cover 10% of the sample. The material sequenced was peripheral blood. These receptors were obtained from a man at least 80 years old with acute or convalescent COVID-19.

Remarks on this clone: A read error may produce the germline difference seen at one junction end. This chain uses TRBV6-5 with TRBJ1-2; no reliable D call. The CDR3 spans 13 residues. Germline CDR1 reads MNHEY; CDR2 reads SVGAGI. CDR3 nucleotide sequence: TGTGCCAGCAGTGACTCCGGGAAGGATGGCTACACCTTC. Translation: CASSDSGKDGYTF.

The genes are TRBV5-1 and TRBJ2-4; 8 positions agree with TRBD2. This CDR3 comprises 18 residues. Germline CDR1 SGHRS, CDR2 YFSETQ. V dropped 5 bases and J dropped 3; count of bases not matched to a gene: 16. CDR3 amino acids: CASRPDLGLAGVKNIQYF. As DNA, the CDR3 is TGCGCCAGCAGACCTGACCTTGGACTAGCTGGAGTCAAAAACATTCAGTACTTC.

The chain couples TRBV18 to TRBJ1-3; D gene ambiguous. The CDR3 runs to 16 residues. Trimming took 3 bases from V and 0 from J, leaving 12 bases between them. Germline V CDR1 and CDR2: KGHSH, LQKENI. CDR3 in amino acids: CASSPARRTSGNTIYF. CDR3 DNA: TGTGCCAGCTCACCGGCCCGGAGGACCTCTGGAAACACCATATATTTT.

The chain employs TRBV27 and TRBJ1-1; TRBD1 might be the D (5 bases). Germline-derived CDR1 and CDR2 are MNHEY and SMNVEV (reference sequence). The CDR3 contains 15 residues. V lost 1 base, J lost 0 bases, and 9 bases lay in between. The CDR3 DNA reads as TGTGCCAGCAGTTTATGGGCAGGGCTGAACACTGAAGCTTTCTTT. It specifies CASSLWAGLNTEAFF.

V is TRBV6-1 and J is TRBJ1-1, with a tentative D call TRBD1 (5 bases). The CDR3 is 14 residues long. Trimming removed 1 base at V and 3 bases at J, with 9 bases between. Germline V gives CDR1 MNHNS, CDR2 SASEGT. CDR3 DNA: TGTGCCAGCAGTGAAGTGGGGGGAGACACTGAAGCTTTCTTT. Translated: CASSEVGGDTEAFF.